This TCR beta chain was observed in a study of regulatory T cells in long-lasting Graves disease. Regarding time point: newly diagnosed GD, antithyroid drugs for less than 3 months. PBMC-derived RNA was used for the TCR library. General observations from the study: Having few samples may have compromised the accuracy.

The TCR beta library used iRepertoire HTBI primers with Arm-PCR amplification of CDR3. In the original analysis: Identified across the samples were approximately 60 TRBV segments and about 15 TRBJ segments. One entry per CDR3 protein results from TCRdb running MiXCR on the multiplex PCR reads. TCRdb's processing, not the study's, gives the V and J calls here. The table shows 400,000 to 500,000 distinct CDR3 sequences, with about a sixth occurring only once. This CDR3 is 13 amino acids long. From germline, CDR1 is SNHLY and CDR2 FYNNEI. With 7 bases clipped from V and 10 bases from J, the junction kept 8 bases outside the gene matches. Concerning this clonotype itself: The antigen remains unidentified.

In addition, the sample was reused for a study of T cells in Graves' hyperthyroidism and ophthalmopathy. That work contributes: The study used the HTBI primer set for a first-round RT-PCR of the TCR CDR3.

This specimen was peripheral blood mononuclear cells (PBMCs), taken at new diagnosis, from a patient treated with antithyroid drugs. The TCR originated in a woman aged 18-30 years with Graves disease. J is TRBJ1-3 and V is TRBV2, with 9 positions matching TRBD1. The CDR3 sequence is CASTEGQGNTIYF. The CDR3 nucleotides read TGTGCCAGCACGGAAGGACAGGGGAATACCATATATTTT.